This entry lists 13 T cell receptor beta chains sequenced from one sample in a study of Ad26.COV2.S vaccination and SARS-CoV-2 variants. The treatment: around 19 received Ad26.COV2.S at low or high dose, single or two shots; five or six received placebo; per-sample allocation not given. Samples analyzed were those drawn on day 63 after the first vaccine or placebo injection. The table came from immunoSEQ multiplex PCR; TCRdb's copy has only in-frame clones and leaves some out. The profile shows roughly 350,000 clones, approximately 90% of them singletons. Sequenced here: peripheral blood, sampled in a trial of Ad26.COV2.S vaccine versus placebo. The receptor source for this set is a person aged 18-60 years who received the Ad26.COV2.S COVID-19 vaccine or a placebo.

Concerning this clone: A much larger clone lies one base from this, so it may be a read error. This sequence joins TRBV4-3 and TRBJ2-2; D assignment may be TRBD1 or TRBD2 (6 bases each). This CDR3 has 16 amino acids. The germline V and J ends were trimmed by 2 bases and 3 bases, with 13 bases remaining between them. Germline V gene data show CDR1 as LGHNA and CDR2 as YSLEER. The CDR3 DNA sequence: TGCGCCAGCAGCCAAAAGGGGGGCGTCTACACCGGGGAGCTGTTTTTT. Amino acids: CASSQKGGVYTGELFF.

The chain joins TRBV10-3 to TRBJ2-7; the match to TRBD1 covers 7 bases. Germline assignment: CDR1 ENHRY and CDR2 SYGVKD. V dropped 10 bases and J dropped 2; count of bases not matched to a gene: 5. This CDR3 has 12 amino acids. This CDR3 reads CATGQETYEQYF. The CDR3 bases are TGTGCCACCGGACAGGAGACCTACGAGCAGTACTTC.

This chain uses TRBV11-2 with TRBJ1-2; D unclear. This CDR3 is 15 amino acids long. Germline V gives CDR1 SGHAT, CDR2 FQNNGV. V was cut by 7 bases and J by 5 bases, with 20 bases left in between. This chain's CDR3 is CASTPAPRAPYGYTF. The CDR3, as DNA: TGTGCCAGCACCCCGGCCCCCCGAGCCCCATATGGCTACACCTTC.

This chain joins TRBV27 and TRBJ1-4, with 7 bases fitting TRBD1. Germline V CDR1 and CDR2: MNHEY, SMNVEV (reference sequence). Germline trimming cut 10 bases from V and 4 bases from J; bases unmatched to any gene: 9. This CDR3 contains 14 residues. CDR3 bases: TGTGCCACCAGGGAACAGGGGAATAATGAAAAACTGTTTTTT. Its translation: CATREQGNNEKLFF.

This chain uses TRBV6-5 with TRBJ1-1; 9 bases match TRBD1. J lost 1 base, V lost 8 bases, and 8 bases had no gene match. Germline V gives CDR1 MNHEY, CDR2 SVGAGI. CDR3 size: 15 residues. The CDR3 sequence is CASSWPGQGNTEAFF. The CDR3 coding sequence is TGTGCCAGCTCTTGGCCGGGACAGGGGAACACTGAAGCTTTCTTT.

This chain joins TRBV18 and TRBJ1-3; D uncertain. Trimming left V 2 bases short and J 4 bases short, with 12 bases between. The CDR3 runs 15 residues. Per the germline V gene, CDR1 is KGHSH and CDR2 is LQKENI. As DNA, the CDR3 is TGTGCCAGCTCACCAGCAGCGGGTCCGGGAAACACCATATATTTT. As protein: CASSPAAGPGNTIYF.

The genes are TRBV7-3 and TRBJ2-7, with a possible D match to TRBD2 (5 bases). Deletions cut 6 bases from V and 7 bases from J, with 13 bases between. There are 12 residues in the CDR3. Germline CDR1 reads SGHTA; CDR2 reads FQGTGA. The CDR3: CASSRAAEEQYF. The CDR3 DNA reads as TGTGCCAGCAGTAGGGCAGCGGAGGAGCAGTACTTC.

This sequence joins TRBV6-5 and TRBJ2-7, with 8 bases that match TRBD1. The CDR3 runs to 13 residues. Looked up from germline, CDR1 is MNHEY and CDR2 is SVGAGI. The J segment lost 3 bases and the V segment lost 4 bases, leaving 2 bases of the junction unmatched. CDR3 nucleotides: TGTGCCAGCAGTTCCGGACAGGGCTACGAGCAGTACTTC. Translation: CASSSGQGYEQYF.

The chain joins TRBV28 to TRBJ2-7; TRBD2 agrees at 7 bases. The CDR3 is made up of 14 amino acids. The J segment lost 6 bases and the V segment lost 7 bases, leaving 12 bases of the junction unmatched. The germline CDR1 and CDR2 sequences are MDHEN and SYDVKM. The CDR3, as DNA: TGTGCCAGCACCATGGGGGGGTTTAAGGGCGAGCAGTACTTC. This translates into CASTMGGFKGEQYF.

The chain joins TRBV19 to TRBJ1-2; D might be TRBD1 (5 bases). The CDR3 length is 13 residues. Trimming left V 5 bases short and J 5 bases short, with 12 bases between. Germline CDR1 is LNHDA and CDR2 is SQIVND (reference sequence). The CDR3 sequence is CASSVTTAYGYTF. The CDR3 nucleotides read TGTGCCAGTAGTGTAACGACAGCATATGGCTACACCTTC.

The V and J genes are TRBV6-5 and TRBJ1-1; 7 bases agree with TRBD1. Looked up from germline, CDR1 is MNHEY and CDR2 is SVGAGI. The CDR3 is 15 amino acids. J lost 0 bases, V lost 4 bases, and 5 bases had no gene match. The DNA of the CDR3 is TGTGCCAGCAGTTGGAGGGGGCGACTGAACACTGAAGCTTTCTTT. This gives the protein CASSWRGRLNTEAFF.

The chain is built from TRBV19 and TRBJ2-1, with a tentative D call TRBD2 (7 bases). The CDR3 runs to 19 residues. In germline, CDR1 is LNHDA, CDR2 SQIVND (reference sequence). V dropped 5 bases and J dropped 7 bases, with 30 bases sitting between them. The CDR3 coding sequence is TGTGCCAGTAGTTGGGGGGGCCCGACAGGACCTCAATTAGGGAATGAGCAGTTCTTC. Amino acid sequence: CASSWGGPTGPQLGNEQFF.

V gene TRBV15 combines with J gene TRBJ2-3; tentatively, D is TRBD2 (5 bases). CDR1 and CDR2 from the germline V gene are LNHNV and YYDKDF (reference sequence). V was pared by 0 bases and J by 1 base, with 14 bases between. CDR3 length equals 17 residues. CDR3 coding DNA: TGTGCCACCAGCAGAGACCGTCTAGGGAGCGGCACAGATACGCAGTATTTT. This translates into CATSRDRLGSGTDTQYF.